A single sample gave rise to the 25 T cell receptor beta chains below, sequenced in a study of T-cell reconstitution after alpha-beta-depleted transplantation in children. Unique molecular identifiers were incorporated when the TCRbeta library was constructed. Each CDR3 protein gets one entry after TCRdb re-called the PCR reads with MiXCR. The sample includes some 140,000 distinct CDR3 sequences, approximately 8.7% seen only once; the top ten take more than 20%. Sample: PBMCs, mostly from graft donor cells, taken 180 days after TCRalphabeta/CD19-depleted stem cell transplant. These receptors were obtained from a girl in the first two years of life who had a stem cell transplant for combined immunodeficiency, so the T cells may come from the graft donor.

V is TRBV14 and J is TRBJ2-7; D remains unclear. Germline CDR1 SGHDN, CDR2 FVKESK. CDR3 length equals 13 residues. V was cut by 2 bases and J by 3 bases, with 8 bases left in between. The CDR3 DNA is TGTGCCAGCAGCCAACGGAACCGCTACGAGCAGTACTTC. This gives the protein CASSQRNRYEQYF.

The chain joins TRBV29-1 to TRBJ1-2; unclear D gene. The CDR3 has 12 residues. The germline V and J ends were trimmed by 7 bases and 7 bases, with 16 bases remaining between them. Germline CDR1 SQVTM, CDR2 ANQGSEA. The CDR3: CSAHEGGSGYTF. The CDR3, as DNA: TGCAGCGCCCATGAGGGTGGAAGTGGCTACACCTTC. Complete variable domain (other parts from reference TRBV29-1 and TRBJ1-2): SAVISQKPSRDICQRGTSLTIQCQVDSQVTMMFWYRQQPGQSLTLIATANQGSEATYESGFVIDKFPISRPNLTFSTLTVSNMSPEDSSIYLCSAHEGGSGYTFGSGTRLTVV.

This clonotype was observed at least ten times. The CDR3 sequence: CASSLGLGNEQFF. CDR3 DNA: TGTGCCAGCAGTTTAGGACTCGGAAATGAGCAGTTCTTC. The chain couples TRBV12-3 or TRBV12-4 to TRBJ2-1; D gene unclear. The CDR3 contains 13 residues. Trimming pared 1 base from V and 7 bases from J, leaving 8 bases between.

There are many counts of this clonotype. This chain links TRBV12-3 or TRBV12-4 with TRBJ1-5; TRBD1 matches 7 bases. The CDR3 spans 14 residues. V dropped 4 bases and J dropped 5; count of bases not matched to a gene: 5. This CDR3 is CASSSDRADQPQHF. For the CDR3, the DNA is TGTGCCAGCAGTTCAGACAGGGCTGATCAGCCCCAGCATTTT.

This clonotype was recorded a few times. The CDR3, as DNA: TGTGCCAGCAGTGTACAGGGAAGGGGACAGCCCCAGCATTTT. Translated: CASSVQGRGQPQHF. The chain recombines TRBV6-1 with TRBJ1-5; D might be TRBD1 (6 bases). Germline-derived CDR1 and CDR2 are MNHNS and SASEGT. V gave up 4 bases and J gave up 7 bases, with 14 bases separating them. The CDR3 contains 14 residues.

The rearrangement uses TRBV29-1 and TRBJ1-6, with TRBD1 as a possible D gene (5 bases). The germline V gene has CDR1 SQVTM and CDR2 ANQGSEA. CDR3 size: 13 residues. The germline V and J ends were trimmed by 6 bases and 7 bases, with 13 bases remaining between them. The CDR3 nucleotides are TGCAGCGTCTCCGGGGGAAAAAATTCACCCCTCCACTTT. Translating gives CSVSGGKNSPLHF.

The rearrangement links TRBV6-5 to TRBJ1-2, with D unresolved. This CDR3 is 16 amino acids long. CDR1 and CDR2 (germline): MNHEY, SVGAGI. V was shortened by 0 bases and J by 4 bases, with 15 bases between the two germline ends. The CDR3 loop reads CASSYSTKTGSYGYTF. In DNA, the CDR3 is TGTGCCAGCAGTTACTCGACGAAGACGGGGAGCTATGGCTACACCTTC.

This chain connects TRBV7-2 to TRBJ1-1; D is ambiguous. This CDR3 is built from 15 residues. CDR1 SGHTA and CDR2 FQGNSA come from the germline V gene. V shed 2 bases and J shed 1 base, with 11 bases lying between them. The CDR3 loop is CASSLIAATNTEAFF. The CDR3 region has the DNA TGTGCCAGCAGCTTAATCGCGGCCACGAACACTGAAGCTTTCTTT.

This clonotype was observed a handful of times. The genes are TRBV11-2 and TRBJ2-5; D is perhaps TRBD2 (5 bases). The V and J ends lost 3 bases and 5 bases respectively, with 13 bases between them. Germline V gene sequence: CDR1 SGHAT, CDR2 FQNNGV. CDR3 length equals 14 residues. This CDR3 reads CASSFRDLRETQYF. The DNA of the CDR3 is TGTGCCAGCAGCTTCCGGGATTTGAGGGAGACCCAGTACTTC.

This rearrangement joins TRBV12-3 or TRBV12-4 to TRBJ2-4; D remains unclear. The CDR3 is made up of 12 amino acids. The germline V and J ends were trimmed by 3 bases and 11 bases, with 11 bases remaining between them. CDR3: CASSFSFRVQYF. CDR3 sequence (DNA): TGTGCCAGCAGTTTTAGCTTTAGGGTTCAGTACTTC.

This clonotype appeared a few times. The CDR3 region is CSAREGNPRAYEQYF. For the CDR3, the DNA is TGCAGTGCTAGAGAAGGCAACCCGAGGGCCTACGAGCAGTACTTC. The chain links TRBV20-1 to TRBJ2-7; possibly TRBD2 for D (5 bases). The CDR3 is 15 residues long. In germline, CDR1 is DFQATT, CDR2 SNEGSKA (reference sequence). The V end was cut by 0 bases, the J end by 2 bases, with 14 bases between.

This clonotype has more than one count but fewer than ten. This chain uses TRBV7-2 with TRBJ2-7; perhaps D is TRBD1 or TRBD2 (6 bases each). V was clipped by 1 base and J by 4 bases, with 17 bases between them. CDR1 is SGHTA and CDR2 is FQGNSA in the germline V gene. The length of the CDR3 is 16 residues. Here the CDR3 reads CASSLVVGGAGYEQYF. CDR3 nucleotides: TGTGCCAGCAGCTTAGTCGTCGGGGGCGCAGGGTACGAGCAGTACTTC.

The V call is TRBV12-3 or TRBV12-4, the J call TRBJ2-3; 7 bases are a match to TRBD1. V was clipped by 5 bases and J by 1 base; unmatched bases: 9. This CDR3 contains 16 residues. DNA of the CDR3: TGTGCCAGCAGTCAACCTCACAGGGGCGGCACAGATACGCAGTATTTT. Its translation is CASSQPHRGGTDTQYF.

This clonotype has only a few counts. The gene calls are TRBV7-2 and TRBJ1-5; D is possibly TRBD1 (6 bases). The germline V gene encodes CDR1 SGHTA and CDR2 FQGNSA. V dropped 5 bases and J dropped 0 bases, with 17 bases sitting between them. The CDR3 length is 17 residues. The CDR3 DNA reads TGTGCCAGCAGCCCGTTTACAGGGCCTTATAGCAATCAGCCCCAGCATTTT. It encodes CASSPFTGPYSNQPQHF.

This clonotype was counted between two and nine times. This rearrangement joins TRBV20-1 to TRBJ2-7; D gene uncertain. V was shortened by 5 bases and J by 1 base, with 12 bases between the two germline ends. Germline CDR1 is DFQATT and CDR2 is SNEGSKA (reference sequence). The CDR3 has 13 amino acids. CDR3 in DNA: TGCAGTGCTCACGGGCGCTATTCCTACGAGCAGTACTTC. Encoded protein: CSAHGRYSYEQYF.

This clonotype showed up many times. DNA for the CDR3: TGTGCCAGCAGTCGCGGACAAGGGAGGCAGCCCCAGCATTTT. Protein product: CASSRGQGRQPQHF. This chain uses TRBV27 with TRBJ1-5, with a tentative D call TRBD1 (5 bases). Trimming stripped 5 bases from V and 7 bases from J, with 15 bases between. This CDR3 spans 14 amino acids. Germline V lookup: CDR1 MNHEY, CDR2 SMNVEV (reference sequence).

This clonotype showed up just a few times. CDR3 coding DNA: TGCCAACCGGGTGGGGGGTCCTACGAGCAGTACTTC. Protein sequence: CQPGGGSYEQYF. The chain combines TRBV20-1 with TRBJ2-7; D may be TRBD2 (6 bases). CDR1 and CDR2 (germline): DFQATT, SNEGSKA (reference sequence). The CDR3 loop spans 12 amino acids.

This sequence joins TRBV5-1 and TRBJ2-3; 7 bases are shared with TRBD1. CDR1 and CDR2 from the germline V gene are SGHRS and YFSETQ. The J segment lost 5 bases and the V segment lost 4 bases, leaving 13 bases of the junction unmatched. CDR3 length equals 16 residues. The CDR3 bases are TGCGCCAGCAGCGGAGGACAGGCCGTCCGTGGAGATACGCAGTATTTT. This translates into CASSGGQAVRGDTQYF.

This clonotype was seen a few times. The gene calls are TRBV20-1 and TRBJ1-1; 10 bases align to TRBD1. Trimming at V came to 2 bases and at J to 13 bases, leaving 10 bases not matched to a gene. Germline CDR1 is DFQATT and CDR2 is SNEGSKA (reference sequence). The CDR3 covers 13 residues. CDR3 DNA sequence: TGCAGTGCTAGAAAGACCGGGACAGGGGTTGGTTTCTTT. The encoded protein is CSARKTGTGVGFF.

The chain links TRBV18 to TRBJ1-5; the match to TRBD1 covers 10 bases. Germline CDR1 is KGHSH and CDR2 is LQKENI. CDR3 length equals 15 residues. V lost 7 bases and J lost 4; bases outside the gene matches: 7. CDR3 DNA: TGTGCCAGCTTACCGGGACAGGGGACTAATCAGCCCCAGCATTTT. It encodes CASLPGQGTNQPQHF.

In this sample, this clonotype turned up a few times. The V and J genes are TRBV20-1 and TRBJ2-7; TRBD1 might be the D (6 bases). The CDR3 is 12 residues long. Germline V CDR1 and CDR2: DFQATT, SNEGSKA (reference sequence). The V and J ends lost 4 bases and 3 bases respectively, with 10 bases between them. Written as DNA, the CDR3 is TGCAGTGCTACCGGGACAAACTACGAGCAGTACTTC. It encodes CSATGTNYEQYF.

This clonotype was seen only a few times. V usage is TRBV10-3 and J usage is TRBJ2-7; tentative D call: TRBD1 (6 bases). Germline lookup yields CDR1 ENHRY and CDR2 SYGVKD. V lost 4 bases to trimming and J lost 5 bases, with 21 bases between them. The CDR3 extends over 16 amino acids. CDR3 nucleotide sequence: TGTGCCATCAGTGGCAGACAGGCCACAGGGATGGACGAGCAGTACTTC. The encoded protein is CAISGRQATGMDEQYF.

This clonotype was seen ten or more times. The rearrangement links TRBV20-1 to TRBJ2-1; no clear D. The V end was cut by 0 bases, the J end by 0 bases, with 9 bases between. The CDR3 sequence is 15 residues long. Germline loops: CDR1 DFQATT, CDR2 SNEGSKA (reference sequence). Written as DNA, the CDR3 is TGCAGTGCTAGAGATGGGCGGCTCTCCTACAATGAGCAGTTCTTC. Translated: CSARDGRLSYNEQFF.

This clonotype was recorded a few times. The chain employs TRBV7-9 and TRBJ1-1; a possible D gene is TRBD1 (5 bases). CDR1 is SEHNR, CDR2 FQNEAQ, per germline (reference sequence). The V end was cut by 4 bases, the J end by 5 bases, with 17 bases between. The CDR3 length is 15 residues. The CDR3, as DNA: TGTGCCAGCAGCTCTGGTGGTGGGGGGAGAACTGAAGCTTTCTTT. Translation: CASSSGGGGRTEAFF.

This clonotype was recorded a few times. The chain carries TRBV29-1 and TRBJ1-1; D possibly corresponds to TRBD1 (5 bases). This CDR3 region has 13 residues. Trimming removed 5 bases from V and 0 bases from J, with 10 bases in between. Germline V CDR1 and CDR2: SQVTM, ANQGSEA. The CDR3 nucleotides read TGCAGCGTTTCGAGGGGAATGAACACTGAAGCTTTCTTT. This sequence encodes CSVSRGMNTEAFF.